This TCR beta chain is from a study of blood T cell repertoires in COVID-19. Sequencing used immunoSEQ multiplex PCR; TCRdb keeps in-frame clones, though not all of them. This sample carries about 36,000 clones, more than 75% of them seen once, and the ten largest clones take about a sixth. In this sample, this clone turned up once. Sequenced: peripheral blood. The clonotype was recovered from a man between 70 and 80 years old with acute or convalescent COVID-19.

DNA for the CDR3: TGTGCCAGCAGCAGGGGACAGGGGTCTCAGCCCCAGCATTTT. It is translated as CASSRGQGSQPQHF. The chain links TRBV5-6 to TRBJ1-5; 10 nucleotides align to TRBD1. V dropped 4 bases and J dropped 6; count of bases not matched to a gene: 4. CDR3 size: 14 residues. The germline gives CDR1 SGHDT, CDR2 YYEEEE.